Detailed here is one T cell receptor beta chain. Its cognate antigen is unknown. The sample originates from a study of persistence of HIV-infected CD4 T cells. Study summary: Suppressive ART had lasted a median of approximately 8 years.

An overlapping HIV-1 Gag peptide pool stimulated these cells at approximately 1 ug/peptide/mL. Memory cells lacking CD40L and CD69 with high CD45RO were sorted. Plasma HIV-1 RNA stayed below 50 copies/mL for at least 4 years. This was the immunoSEQ version 4 assay in survey mode. Genomic DNA was diluted to 7.5 to 10 ng/uL, up to 1 ug per sample. The method was immunoSEQ multiplex PCR; TCRdb's version includes in-frame clones alone and lacks a portion of them. The table has some 32,000 clones, around 82% seen once; the top ten hold 15% to 20%. Germline V gives CDR1 MNHEY, CDR2 SMNVEV (reference sequence). Trimming took 5 bases from V and 5 from J; bases not matched to a gene: 14. CDR3 size: 16 residues.

The source was CD4+ T cells sorted from PBMCs after roughly 19-hour stimulation, collected from a patient who received antiretroviral therapy. This TCR was recovered from an adult woman with HIV who was CMV-seropositive. The J gene is TRBJ1-1, the V gene TRBV27, with TRBD1 matching over 7 bases. This CDR3 reads CASSIATNSRGTEAFF. CDR3 DNA: TGTGCCAGCAGTATCGCTACCAACTCCAGGGGGACTGAAGCTTTCTTT.